These 13 T cell receptor beta chains were sequenced from one sample in a study of technical replicates of blood from a handful of donors. TCRdb's copy holds only in-frame clones and misses some; the assay was immunoSEQ multiplex PCR. The top ten clones hold roughly 4.2% of a sample with some 70,000 clones, approximately 88% of them seen once. The sequenced sample consisted of PBMCs. All receptors come from a human donor in good health. Some clones in this sample may be carry-over from other donors' samples.

The V call is TRBV7-2, the J call TRBJ1-1, with D maybe TRBD1 (5 bases). CDR1 and CDR2 (germline): SGHTA, FQGNSA. The CDR3 spans 11 residues. With 3 bases removed from V and 7 bases from J, the gap between germline ends came to 6 bases. CDR3 loop: CASSLGLEAFF. In DNA form, the CDR3 reads TGTGCCAGCAGCTTGGGACTTGAAGCTTTCTTT.

The V gene is TRBV5-1, the J gene TRBJ1-2; D is unresolved. V lost 2 bases, J lost 6 bases, and 11 bases lay in between. Germline CDR1 reads SGHRS; CDR2 reads YFSETQ. This CDR3 is built from 13 residues. The CDR3 coding sequence is TGCGCCAGCAGCTTTCAAGGTGGAGATGGCTACACCTTC. Translation: CASSFQGGDGYTF.

This clone was detected once. This chain joins TRBV6-1 and TRBJ1-3; D remains ambiguous. This CDR3 comprises 15 residues. Germline V gene sequence: CDR1 MNHNS, CDR2 SASEGT. Trimming removed 0 bases at V and 4 bases at J, with 10 bases between. In nucleotides, the CDR3 is TGTGCCAGCAGTGAAGCGGAGGGAGGAGGAAACACCATATATTTT. This encodes CASSEAEGGGNTIYF.

CDR3 residues: CASSLWGWGPGTQYF. CDR3 nucleotide sequence: TGTGCCAGCAGCTTGTGGGGATGGGGGCCCGGGACCCAGTACTTC. The genes are TRBV5-6 and TRBJ2-5; perhaps TRBD1 as D (6 bases). Looked up from germline, CDR1 is SGHDT and CDR2 is YYEEEE. Trimming pared 1 base from V and 7 bases from J, leaving 17 bases between. The CDR3 sequence is 15 residues long.

The chain joins TRBV2 to TRBJ2-2, with a possible D match to TRBD2 (5 bases). Trimming took 4 bases from V and 6 from J, leaving 18 bases between them. The CDR3 length is 16 residues. The germline gives CDR1 SNHLY, CDR2 FYNNEI. The CDR3 is CASSGNEGPRAGELFF. The CDR3 DNA sequence: TGTGCCAGCAGTGGCAATGAGGGCCCCCGCGCCGGGGAGCTGTTTTTT.

This rearrangement joins TRBV30 to TRBJ1-2; D uncertain. This CDR3 region has 14 residues. Germline CDR1 is GTSNPN and CDR2 is SVGIG (reference sequence). V was shortened by 5 bases and J by 3 bases, with 16 bases between the two germline ends. The CDR3 DNA follows: TGTGCCTGGGGGCGGCGGGGAAAGGACTATGGCTACACCTTC. It is translated as CAWGRRGKDYGYTF.

The V and J genes are TRBV30 and TRBJ2-3, with 9 nucleotides matching TRBD2. V lost 3 bases and J lost 3; bases outside the gene matches: 7. Germline V CDR1 and CDR2: GTSNPN, SVGIG (reference sequence). The CDR3 is 15 residues long. CDR3 region: CAWSRPAGGTDTQYF. The CDR3 DNA reads as TGTGCCTGGAGCCGGCCAGCGGGAGGAACAGATACGCAGTATTTT.

This chain joins TRBV4-3 and TRBJ1-1; D gene unclear. The CDR3 is 16 residues long. The V and J ends lost 0 bases and 0 bases respectively, with 11 bases between them. Per germline, CDR1 LGHNA and CDR2 YSLEER. CDR3 DNA sequence: TGCGCCAGCAGCCAAGATTGGTCGGGGTTGAACACTGAAGCTTTCTTT. Protein sequence: CASSQDWSGLNTEAFF.

The chain joins TRBV7-8 to TRBJ2-1, with 7 nucleotides matching TRBD2. Germline CDR1 SGHVS, CDR2 FQNEAQ. The CDR3 contains 15 residues. Losses at the gene ends were 0 bases for V and 2 bases for J; bases not matched to a gene: 1. The CDR3 is CASSLAAGAYNEQFF. The CDR3 DNA reads as TGTGCCAGCAGCTTAGCCGCGGGGGCCTACAATGAGCAGTTCTTC. The variable domain in full, completed from reference TRBV7-8 and TRBJ2-1, reads GAGVSQSPRYKVAKRGQDVALRCDPISGHVSLFWYQQALGQGPEFLTYFQNEAQLDKSGLPSDRFFAERPEGSVSTLKIQRTQQEDSAVYLCASSLAAGAYNEQFFGPGTRLTVL.

Written as DNA, the CDR3 is TGTGCCAGCAGTTCGCTACCCCCCTCGGAGACCCAGTACTTC. This encodes CASSSLPPSETQYF. The chain couples TRBV27 to TRBJ2-5; D is ambiguous. Germline V CDR1 and CDR2: MNHEY, SMNVEV (reference sequence). The CDR3 spans 14 residues. V was pared by 4 bases and J by 5 bases, with 14 bases between.

The chain employs TRBV30 and TRBJ1-6, with 8 bases lining up with TRBD1. V gave up 2 bases and J gave up 5 bases; unmatched junction bases: 5. Germline assignment: CDR1 GTSNPN and CDR2 SVGIG (reference sequence). The CDR3 loop spans 15 amino acids. The CDR3 spells CAWSSDRVDNSPLHF. CDR3 bases: TGTGCCTGGAGTTCGGACAGGGTGGATAATTCACCCCTCCACTTT.

This chain joins TRBV25-1 and TRBJ1-5, with D unclear. The V gene lost 3 bases and the J gene lost 1 base, with 13 bases spanning the gap. The CDR3 loop spans 16 amino acids. Germline CDR1 reads MGHDK; CDR2 reads SYGVNS. The CDR3 loop reads CASSDFDAVSNQPQHF. The DNA of the CDR3 is TGTGCCAGCAGTGACTTCGACGCGGTGAGCAATCAGCCCCAGCATTTT. The full variable domain, with the rest looked up from reference TRBV25-1 and TRBJ1-5, is EADIYQTPRYLVIGTGKKITLECSQTMGHDKMYWYQQDPGMELHLIHYSYGVNSTEKGDLSSESTVSRIRTEHFPLTLESARPSHTSQYLCASSDFDAVSNQPQHFGDGTRLSIL.

The genes are TRBV6-1 and TRBJ1-5; no reliable D call. Germline loops: CDR1 MNHNS, CDR2 SASEGT. The CDR3 length is 14 residues. V lost 2 bases, J lost 7 bases, and 12 bases lay in between. This CDR3 reads CASSEPEGGQPQHF. The CDR3 DNA follows: TGTGCCAGCAGTGAACCTGAGGGCGGGCAGCCCCAGCATTTT.